This entry is about one T cell receptor beta chain. The entry originates in a study of blood T cell repertoires in COVID-19. Repertoires were generated with immunoSEQ multiplex PCR, while TCRdb's copy carries only in-frame clones and drops some. This table holds about 290,000 clones, just under 85% found once. Per germline, CDR1 ENHRY and CDR2 SYGVKD. Losses at the gene ends were 4 bases for V and 2 bases for J; bases not matched to a gene: 3. The CDR3 extends over 14 amino acids. The receptor was isolated from a woman aged 50 to 60 with active or convalescent COVID-19. Material: peripheral blood. The gene calls are TRBV10-3 and TRBJ1-1; TRBD1 aligns across 8 bases. The CDR3 nucleotides read TGTGCCATCAGTGGACAGGGGTTCAACACTGAAGCTTTCTTT. This gives the protein CAISGQGFNTEAFF.